The 21 T cell receptor beta chains in this list originate from one sample, sequenced in a study of blood T cell repertoires in COVID-19. Profiled with immunoSEQ multiplex PCR; TCRdb holds only in-frame clones, not every one. This table holds hundreds of thousands of clones, 82% found once. Sequenced: peripheral blood. These receptor sequences come from an elderly woman with active or convalescent COVID-19.

This chain links TRBV15 with TRBJ1-4; D is possibly TRBD1 (5 bases). V was clipped by 1 base and J by 4 bases, with 7 bases between them. CDR3 size: 14 residues. Germline loops: CDR1 LNHNV, CDR2 YYDKDF (reference sequence). As DNA, the CDR3 is TGTGCCACCAGCAGAGCAGGGAATAATGAAAAACTGTTTTTT. It translates to CATSRAGNNEKLFF. The full variable domain, rest sourced from reference TRBV15 and TRBJ1-4, is DAMVIQNPRYQVTQFGKPVTLSCSQTLNHNVMYWYQQKSSQAPKLLFHYYDKDFNNEADTPDNFQSRRPNTSFCFLDIRSPGLGDTAMYLCATSRAGNNEKLFFGSGTQLSVL.

This chain joins TRBV5-6 and TRBJ1-5; D possibly corresponds to TRBD1 (5 bases). Deletions cut 0 bases from V and 0 bases from J, with 7 bases between. The CDR3 consists of 15 residues. Germline loops: CDR1 SGHDT, CDR2 YYEEEE. CDR3 protein: CASSLAGSSNQPQHF. The CDR3, as DNA: TGTGCCAGCAGCTTGGCAGGGTCTAGCAATCAGCCCCAGCATTTT.

The gene calls are TRBV9 and TRBJ2-3; no clear D gene. V lost 0 bases and J 0 bases, leaving 8 bases between the germline ends. The CDR3 has 15 residues. Germline assignment: CDR1 SGDLS and CDR2 YYNGEE. The CDR3 loop is CASSVGAISTDTQYF. CDR3 coding DNA: TGTGCCAGCAGCGTAGGCGCCATAAGCACAGATACGCAGTATTTT.

V and J are TRBV28 and TRBJ2-1; D might be TRBD2 (6 bases). Germline V gene data show CDR1 as MDHEN and CDR2 as SYDVKM. Trimming took 5 bases from V and 8 from J, leaving 19 bases between them. This CDR3 contains 15 residues. In nucleotides, the CDR3 is TGTGCCAGCAGTGAGTTCGGGACTTACACGGATGAGCAGTTCTTC. Amino acid sequence: CASSEFGTYTDEQFF.

The gene calls are TRBV2 and TRBJ1-5; a weak D match, TRBD1 (5 bases). Looked up from germline, CDR1 is SNHLY and CDR2 is FYNNEI. There are 17 residues in the CDR3. The V end lost 1 base, the J end lost 0 bases, and 13 bases lay between the germline ends. CDR3 sequence: CASSEGFGGHSNQPQHF. In DNA form, the CDR3 reads TGTGCCAGCAGTGAAGGGTTCGGGGGTCATAGCAATCAGCCCCAGCATTTT.

V usage is TRBV2 and J usage is TRBJ1-4; the D is unclear. Trimming took off 6 bases at V and 5 bases at J, with 7 bases between the two ends. This CDR3 region has 12 residues. CDR1 and CDR2 from the germline V gene are SNHLY and FYNNEI. CDR3 sequence reads: CASREDNEKLFF. CDR3 sequence (DNA): TGTGCCAGCAGGGAGGACAATGAAAAACTGTTTTTT. Filled out from reference TRBV2 and TRBJ1-4, the complete variable domain reads EPEVTQTPSHQVTQMGQEVILRCVPISNHLYFYWYRQILGQKVEFLVSFYNNEISEKSEIFDDQFSVERPDGSNFTLKIRSTKLEDSAMYFCASREDNEKLFFGSGTQLSVL.

This clone was picked up one time. This chain connects TRBV18 to TRBJ2-5, with 8 bases matching TRBD1. The CDR3 consists of 14 residues. Germline V gives CDR1 KGHSH, CDR2 LQKENI. V shed 1 base and J 5 bases; nucleotides not matched to a gene: 3. CDR3 sequence (DNA): TGTGCCAGCTCACCACTGGACAGGGAGGAGACCCAGTACTTC. The encoded protein is CASSPLDREETQYF.

This clone has a single count. J is TRBJ2-1 and V is TRBV30; 10 bases align to TRBD1. The CDR3 length is 14 residues. In germline, CDR1 is GTSNPN, CDR2 SVGIG (reference sequence). V trimming: 2 bases; J trimming: 9 bases; junction bases outside the gene matches: 7. DNA for the CDR3: TGTGCCTGGAGTCAAAGTGACAGGGGGCTTGAGCAGTTCTTC. Translating gives CAWSQSDRGLEQFF.

This rearrangement joins TRBV12-5 to TRBJ2-1; 10 bases are a match to TRBD2. CDR3 length: 15 amino acids. J gave up 13 bases and V 5 bases, and 14 bases lay outside the gene matches. In germline, CDR1 is LGHNT, CDR2 FRNRAP. The CDR3 here is CASGRTSGRQGEQFF. CDR3 sequence (DNA): TGTGCTAGTGGTCGGACTAGCGGAAGGCAAGGGGAACAGTTCTTC.

J is TRBJ1-2 and V is TRBV6-4; no clear D gene. This CDR3 has 12 amino acids. V lost 3 bases and J lost 4, with 6 bases in between. Germline CDR1 is MRHNA and CDR2 is SNTAGT. The CDR3 reads CASSDSIYGYTF. The DNA of the CDR3 is TGTGCCAGCAGTGATTCAATCTATGGCTACACCTTC.

This chain uses TRBV24-1 with TRBJ1-2, with 7 positions matching TRBD1. CDR3 size: 14 residues. In germline, CDR1 is KGHDR, CDR2 SFDVKD. Trimming took 4 bases from V and 4 from J; bases not matched to a gene: 5. Here the CDR3 DNA reads TGTGCCACCAGTGACCCGACAGGGACCTATGGCTACACCTTC. Translating gives CATSDPTGTYGYTF.

This clone was recorded at least ten times. The gene calls are TRBV6-6 and TRBJ1-3, with 7 bases lining up with TRBD1. The J segment lost 3 bases and the V segment lost 6 bases, leaving 8 bases of the junction unmatched. CDR3 length: 15 residues. Germline values: CDR1 MNHNY, CDR2 SVGAGI (reference sequence). The CDR3 sequence: CASRKDRVYGNTIYF. CDR3 nucleotide sequence: TGTGCCAGCAGGAAAGACAGGGTTTATGGAAACACCATATATTTT.

The V and J genes are TRBV5-1 and TRBJ2-3; TRBD2 agrees at 10 bases. J lost 2 bases, V lost 6 bases, and 9 bases had no gene match. Germline V gives CDR1 SGHRS, CDR2 YFSETQ. The length of the CDR3 is 16 residues. CDR3 DNA: TGCGCCAGCAACCCAAGGCTAGCGGGGGACACAGATACGCAGTATTTT. This translates into CASNPRLAGDTDTQYF.

The chain has TRBV28 and TRBJ2-3, with 8 bases lining up with TRBD2. CDR1 and CDR2 from the germline V gene are MDHEN and SYDVKM. Losses at the gene ends were 7 bases for V and 5 bases for J; bases not matched to a gene: 5. This CDR3 comprises 13 residues. The CDR3 spells CASTLAALDTQYF. The CDR3 DNA sequence: TGTGCCAGCACACTAGCGGCCTTAGATACGCAGTATTTT.

The V gene is TRBV19, the J gene TRBJ2-5; 7 bases match TRBD1. Germline values: CDR1 LNHDA, CDR2 SQIVND (reference sequence). V lost 2 bases, J lost 4 bases, and 10 bases stayed unmatched. The CDR3 length is 16 residues. The CDR3 DNA follows: TGTGCCAGTAGTATAACCGGTGACAGGGTGGGAGAGACCCAGTACTTC. This encodes CASSITGDRVGETQYF.

The rearrangement uses TRBV2 and TRBJ2-7, with TRBD1 matching over 10 bases. Germline CDR1 SNHLY, CDR2 FYNNEI. There are 16 residues in the CDR3. J gave up 1 base and V 7 bases, and 10 bases lay outside the gene matches. CDR3 in DNA: TGTGCCAGCACTAGGACAGGGGGGCAACCTTCCTACGAGCAGTACTTC. Protein: CASTRTGGQPSYEQYF.

The CDR3 coding sequence is TGTGCCAGCAGCGTAGGAAACACCATATATTTT. Amino acid sequence: CASSVGNTIYF. The chain is built from TRBV2 and TRBJ1-3; D is ambiguous. Per germline, CDR1 SNHLY and CDR2 FYNNEI. V gave up 6 bases and J gave up 4 bases, with 4 bases separating them. CDR3 length equals 11 residues.

Points on this clone: The sample contains more than one DNA sequence encoding this CDR3. V gene TRBV12-5 combines with J gene TRBJ1-5, with D tentatively TRBD1 (5 bases). This CDR3 contains 13 residues. Trimming left V 6 bases short and J 2 bases short, with 8 bases between. Germline CDR1 reads LGHNT; CDR2 reads FRNRAP. CDR3 loop: CASGQGGNQPQHF. CDR3 coding DNA: TGTGCTAGTGGGCAGGGTGGCAATCAGCCCCAGCATTTT.

This CDR3 reads CASSPWVDRVNTEAFF. The CDR3 DNA is TGTGCCAGCAGCCCCTGGGTTGACAGGGTAAACACTGAAGCTTTCTTT. The rearrangement uses TRBV7-9 and TRBJ1-1; 7 bases map to TRBD1. This CDR3 contains 16 residues. In germline, CDR1 is SEHNR, CDR2 FQNEAQ (reference sequence). V was pared by 5 bases and J by 2 bases, with 11 bases of the junction left unmatched.

The CDR3 sequence: CASRVGGSSYEQYF. CDR3 sequence (DNA): TGTGCCAGTAGAGTTGGCGGGTCATCCTACGAGCAGTACTTC. V is TRBV19 and J is TRBJ2-7, with a possible D match to TRBD2 (5 bases). CDR3 length equals 14 residues. Germline lookup yields CDR1 LNHDA and CDR2 SQIVND (reference sequence). Trimming removed 6 bases at V and 1 base at J, with 13 bases between.

V usage is TRBV5-4 and J usage is TRBJ1-2; a weak D match, TRBD1 (5 bases). Trimming pared 0 bases from V and 4 bases from J, leaving 19 bases between. Germline CDR1 SGHNT, CDR2 YYREEE (reference sequence). There are 17 residues in the CDR3. The CDR3 DNA reads as TGTGCCAGCAGCTTGGGGCCAGGGTTTATTATATCCTATGGCTACACCTTC. Residues: CASSLGPGFIISYGYTF.